These 25 T cell receptor beta chains originate from one sample sequenced in a study of cytomegalovirus exposure and HLA in healthy donors. The PCR used 60 Vbeta and 13 Jbeta primers. TCRdb keeps only in-frame clones here, not all; method: immunoSEQ multiplex PCR. Across 95,000 to 150,000 clones, the top ten clones capture about 2.5% of the sample. The sequencing sample was made of PBMCs. Receptor source: a young man in good health and CMV-seronegative.

The rearrangement uses TRBV28 and TRBJ1-2; TRBD1 agrees at 9 bases. V lost 2 bases, J lost 4 bases, and 8 bases stayed unmatched. The CDR3 is 16 residues long. Germline CDR1 and CDR2: MDHEN and SYDVKM. The CDR3 sequence is CASSLIGQGSTYGYTF. Written as DNA, the CDR3 is TGTGCCAGCAGTTTAATCGGACAGGGGTCAACCTATGGCTACACCTTC.

The rearrangement joins TRBV11-3 to TRBJ2-3; a possible D gene is TRBD2 (5 bases). Germline loops: CDR1 SGHNT, CDR2 YENEEA. The CDR3 has 12 amino acids. The V end lost 5 bases, the J end lost 6 bases, and 9 bases lay between the germline ends. CDR3 bases: TGTGCCAGCAGCGATGAGCGGGATACGCAGTATTTT. Translated: CASSDERDTQYF.

V usage is TRBV29-1 and J usage is TRBJ2-7; D possibly corresponds to TRBD1 (7 bases). This CDR3 has 12 residues. Per the germline V gene, CDR1 is SQVTM and CDR2 is ANQGSEA. Trimming took off 4 bases at V and 4 bases at J, with 11 bases between the two ends. Here the CDR3 DNA reads TGCAGCGTTGGACAGGGAGGTTACGAGCAGTACTTC. Amino acids: CSVGQGGYEQYF.

The rearrangement joins TRBV6-4 to TRBJ1-5; D remains unclear. Per germline, CDR1 MRHNA and CDR2 SNTAGT. The V end was cut by 4 bases, the J end by 0 bases, with 4 bases between. The CDR3 is made up of 13 amino acids. CDR3 DNA sequence: TGTGCCAGCAGTGCTAGTAGCAATCAGCCCCAGCATTTT. Protein: CASSASSNQPQHF.

J is TRBJ2-7 and V is TRBV4-1; D is unclear. The CDR3 is made up of 14 amino acids. Trimming pared 4 bases from V and 3 bases from J, leaving 13 bases between. The germline CDR1 and CDR2 sequences are MGHRA and YSYEKL. Here the CDR3 DNA reads TGCGCCAGCAGCCCTCATGCGGTCATCTACGAGCAGTACTTC. Residues: CASSPHAVIYEQYF.

The genes are TRBV5-1 and TRBJ1-4; 8 bases agree with TRBD1. Germline CDR1 is SGHRS and CDR2 is YFSETQ. CDR3 length equals 14 residues. J lost 3 bases, V lost 6 bases, and 4 bases had no gene match. DNA of the CDR3: TGCGCCAGCAAACAGGGGGGGGCTAATGAAAAACTGTTTTTT. Translated: CASKQGGANEKLFF.

This chain joins TRBV7-9 and TRBJ2-1; a possible D gene is TRBD1 (5 bases). The CDR3 spans 17 residues. Trimming cost V 1 base and J 0 bases, with 13 bases left between them. Germline V gives CDR1 SEHNR, CDR2 FQNEAQ (reference sequence). The CDR3 sequence: CASSLDAGSSSYNEQFF. The CDR3 bases are TGTGCCAGCAGCTTAGATGCAGGGTCAAGCTCCTACAATGAGCAGTTCTTC.

The rearrangement links TRBV6-1 to TRBJ2-1; TRBD2 agrees at 7 bases. Germline CDR1 is MNHNS and CDR2 is SASEGT. This CDR3 is 15 amino acids long. V trimming: 7 bases; J trimming: 6 bases; junction bases outside the gene matches: 12. CDR3 bases: TGTGCCAGCACCGGGAGGAAGGGAGGGGCCAATGAGCAGTTCTTC. Translating it yields CASTGRKGGANEQFF.

The gene calls are TRBV14 and TRBJ2-7; 9 nucleotides match TRBD1. V was pared by 4 bases and J by 3 bases, with 4 bases of the junction left unmatched. Germline loops: CDR1 SGHDN, CDR2 FVKESK. The CDR3 has 14 residues. The CDR3 coding sequence is TGTGCCAGCAGCCGACAGGGGGTTAACTACGAGCAGTACTTC. Amino acids: CASSRQGVNYEQYF.

The chain couples TRBV29-1 to TRBJ1-5; 10 bases are shared with TRBD1. The germline V gene encodes CDR1 SQVTM and CDR2 ANQGSEA. The junction had 3 bases not matched to a gene; V was cut back by 7 bases and J by 3 bases. This CDR3 has 13 residues. This chain's CDR3 is CSAGQGDNQPQHF. The DNA of the CDR3 is TGCAGCGCTGGACAGGGGGACAATCAGCCCCAGCATTTT. Supplemented by reference TRBV29-1 and TRBJ1-5, the full variable domain reads SAVISQKPSRDICQRGTSLTIQCQVDSQVTMMFWYRQQPGQSLTLIATANQGSEATYESGFVIDKFPISRPNLTFSTLTVSNMSPEDSSIYLCSAGQGDNQPQHFGDGTRLSIL.

The chain combines TRBV28 with TRBJ2-4; 10 positions match TRBD1. Germline V gene lookup returns CDR1 MDHEN and CDR2 SYDVKM. CDR3 size: 17 residues. The V segment lost 2 bases and the J segment 6 bases; nucleotides outside the gene matches: 10. The CDR3 coding sequence is TGTGCCAGCAGTTTACCCCCGGACAGGGGGACATCAAACATTCAGTACTTC. Translated, it gives CASSLPPDRGTSNIQYF.

V usage is TRBV5-1 and J usage is TRBJ2-7; 7 bases agree with TRBD2. Losses at the gene ends were 2 bases for V and 3 bases for J; bases not matched to a gene: 2. Per the germline V gene, CDR1 is SGHRS and CDR2 is YFSETQ. The CDR3 is 13 amino acids. CDR3 in amino acids: CASSLTSDYEQYF. The DNA of the CDR3 is TGCGCCAGCAGCTTAACTAGCGACTACGAGCAGTACTTC.

The rearrangement joins TRBV28 to TRBJ2-3; the D gene is possibly TRBD2 (5 bases). Germline V gives CDR1 MDHEN, CDR2 SYDVKM. The CDR3 is 17 residues long. V was clipped by 2 bases and J by 1 base, with 16 bases between them. DNA of the CDR3: TGTGCCAGCAGTTTAACGTGGGGTGAGGGCCGCACAGATACGCAGTATTTT. Translation: CASSLTWGEGRTDTQYF. Full variable domain (remainder filled in from reference TRBV28 and TRBJ2-3): DVKVTQSSRYLVKRTGEKVFLECVQDMDHENMFWYRQDPGLGLRLIYFSYDVKMKEKGDIPEGYSVSREKKERFSLILESASTNQTSMYLCASSLTWGEGRTDTQYFGPGTRLTVL.

The CDR3 loop is CASSHDTKHYEQYF. Written as DNA, the CDR3 is TGTGCCAGCAGTCATGACACCAAACACTACGAGCAGTACTTC. V and J are TRBV28 and TRBJ2-7; D gene unclear. The germline V and J ends were trimmed by 5 bases and 3 bases, with 14 bases remaining between them. Germline V CDR1 and CDR2: MDHEN, SYDVKM. This CDR3 region has 14 residues.

The chain is built from TRBV7-8 and TRBJ2-3, with D maybe TRBD2 (5 bases). Germline lookup yields CDR1 SGHVS and CDR2 FQNEAQ. The V gene lost 1 base and the J gene lost 4 bases, with 12 bases spanning the gap. CDR3 size: 15 residues. DNA of the CDR3: TGTGCCAGCAGCTTAGGGCTAGCAACGCCAGATACGCAGTATTTT. Protein product: CASSLGLATPDTQYF.

The rearrangement links TRBV9 to TRBJ2-3, with 7 bases lining up with TRBD2. The CDR3 length is 15 residues. Looked up from germline, CDR1 is SGDLS and CDR2 is YYNGEE. Trimming removed 0 bases from V and 0 bases from J; junction bases left unmatched: 1. The DNA of the CDR3 is TGTGCCAGCAGCGTAGCTAGCGGAAGCACAGATACGCAGTATTTT. Protein: CASSVASGSTDTQYF.

The CDR3 spells CASGTGTSNTEAFF. The CDR3 DNA follows: TGTGCCTCGGGGACAGGGACCTCAAACACTGAAGCTTTCTTT. The V and J genes are TRBV6-5 and TRBJ1-1; 9 bases fit TRBD1. Germline V gene sequence: CDR1 MNHEY, CDR2 SVGAGI. V trimming: 11 bases; J trimming: 2 bases; junction bases outside the gene matches: 9. This CDR3 is 14 amino acids long.

The genes are TRBV6-6 and TRBJ1-2; TRBD1 matches at 11 bases. Germline CDR1 and CDR2: MNHNY and SVGAGI (reference sequence). The length of the CDR3 is 16 residues. The ends lost 7 bases at V and 8 bases at J; junction bases unmatched: 15. The CDR3 DNA sequence: TGTGCCAGCACTCTCCAGCCGCCGGGACAGGGGGTAGGCTACACCTTC. It codes for CASTLQPPGQGVGYTF.

The chain has TRBV5-3 and TRBJ2-7; D is uncertain. TRBV5-3 is an ORF, with its function uncertain. Between the trimmed V and J ends, which lost 7 bases and 6 bases, there was a span of 17 bases. This CDR3 spans 13 amino acids. The DNA of the CDR3 is TGTGCCAGACTAAGACTCCCCTGGTGCGAGCAGTACTTC. This gives the protein CARLRLPWCEQYF.

The genes are TRBV19 and TRBJ2-1; 8 bases match TRBD2. The CDR3 is 15 residues long. Unmatched junction bases numbered 14, after V lost 7 bases and J lost 9 bases. Germline V CDR1 and CDR2: LNHDA, SQIVND (reference sequence). The CDR3 DNA is TGTGCCAGTACGCTACGCGGGGGGAGTTATAGTGAGCAGTTCTTC. It encodes CASTLRGGSYSEQFF.

The chain joins TRBV19 to TRBJ2-2, with D tentatively TRBD1 (6 bases). This CDR3 has 16 residues. Between the trimmed V and J ends, which lost 1 base and 7 bases, there was a span of 16 bases. CDR1 is LNHDA, CDR2 SQIVND, per germline (reference sequence). CDR3 protein: CASSIAGKGDGGELFF. The CDR3 DNA sequence: TGTGCCAGTAGTATAGCTGGGAAGGGGGACGGCGGGGAGCTGTTTTTT.

This chain links TRBV19 with TRBJ2-6; a weak D match, TRBD1 (5 bases). Trimming stripped 7 bases from V and 2 bases from J, with 12 bases between. This CDR3 is 15 amino acids long. CDR1 and CDR2 (germline): LNHDA, SQIVND (reference sequence). CDR3 loop: CASTPRDPGANVLTF. CDR3 sequence (DNA): TGTGCCAGTACCCCCAGGGATCCTGGGGCCAACGTCCTGACTTTC.

In the case of this clone: Because it lacks the conserved phenylalanine or tryptophan at the end, this CDR3 is likely a read error. The CDR3 loop is CASSPTGMNTEAFS. DNA of the CDR3: TGTGCCAGCAGTCCCACAGGGATGAACACTGAAGCTTTCTCT. The V and J genes are TRBV27 and TRBJ1-1; D may be TRBD1 (6 bases). V lost 5 bases and J 0 bases, leaving 10 bases between the germline ends. CDR3 length: 14 residues. CDR1 and CDR2 (germline): MNHEY, SMNVEV (reference sequence).

As to this clone: Other nucleotide sequences in the sample specify the same CDR3. The chain uses TRBV28 and TRBJ1-2; D is undetermined. The CDR3 length is 12 residues. V was shortened by 3 bases and J by 4 bases, with 6 bases between the two germline ends. Germline V gives CDR1 MDHEN, CDR2 SYDVKM. In nucleotides, the CDR3 is TGTGCCAGCAGTTTTGGGAGCTATGGCTACACCTTC. Residues: CASSFGSYGYTF.

The chain joins TRBV4-1 to TRBJ1-1; D remains unclear. V was pared by 4 bases and J by 3 bases, with 12 bases between. The CDR3 length is 14 residues. Looked up from germline, CDR1 is MGHRA and CDR2 is YSYEKL. This chain's CDR3 is CASSPHSGYTEAFF. The CDR3 DNA reads as TGCGCCAGCAGCCCGCATTCCGGGTACACTGAAGCTTTCTTT.